Listed below are T cell receptor beta chains from one sample, sequenced in a study of shared clonotypes between healthy human individuals. Sequencing was performed with immunoSEQ multiplex PCR; in TCRdb, only in-frame clones are kept and a portion is missing. The sample holds around 610,000 clones, 95% to 97% seen once. The specimen was naive CD8+ T cells sorted from blood. These receptor sequences come from a woman under 40 in good health. Both conserved end residues are trimmed from each CDR3. Each record gives: V gene, CDR3 protein.

v_gene: TRBV13
CDR3aa: ASSPGLAGIFHYTDTQY

v_gene: TRBV28
CDR3aa: ASSRLAEETQY

v_gene: TRBV5-6
CDR3aa: ASSSWTNGAQY

v_gene: TRBV2
CDR3aa: ASGATGYTEAF

v_gene: TRBV2
CDR3aa: ASSDGPQNGYT

v_gene: TRBV28
CDR3aa: ASSTTGHTGELF

v_gene: TRBV7-9
CDR3aa: ASSLGSEEAF

v_gene: TRBV27
CDR3aa: ASSLSQGTEAF

v_gene: TRBV4-1
CDR3aa: ASSRKGGRRGNQPQH

v_gene: TRBV13
CDR3aa: ASSLGLAGTDTQY

v_gene: TRBV7-6
CDR3aa: ASSLPDRPGELF

v_gene: TRBV9
CDR3aa: ASSVGGRNTGELF

v_gene: TRBV4-2
CDR3aa: ASSQDFMGLAVEETQY

v_gene: TRBV28
CDR3aa: ASSLTGSSYEQY

v_gene: TRBV28
CDR3aa: ATGGQGWDEKLF

v_gene: TRBV2
CDR3aa: ASSETGASSGANVLT

v_gene: TRBV4-1
CDR3aa: ASSHLRGGEAF

v_gene: TRBV13
CDR3aa: ASSGHLTSTDTQY

v_gene: TRBV2
CDR3aa: ASSVSISSGANVLT

v_gene: TRBV2
CDR3aa: ASSLGQLNTEAF

v_gene: TRBV6-1
CDR3aa: ASSENQPQH

v_gene: TRBV11-2
CDR3aa: ASSFKGTGWYT

v_gene: TRBV6-1
CDR3aa: ASRETGGGNQPQH

v_gene: TRBV19
CDR3aa: ASRGTRASGTDTQY

v_gene: TRBV9
CDR3aa: ASSASGTAMSYEQY

v_gene: TRBV2
CDR3aa: ASSEEGPLYEQY

v_gene: TRBV10-3
CDR3aa: AISETGGYEQY

v_gene: TRBV2
CDR3aa: ASLDRVYGYT

v_gene: TRBV10-2
CDR3aa: ASEAYTGELF

v_gene: TRBV28
CDR3aa: ASSLLVDGTTRVGYT

v_gene: TRBV6-1
CDR3aa: ASSEARQVVWADTQY

v_gene: TRBV4-2
CDR3aa: ASSQTSGVGNEQF

v_gene: TRBV5-4
CDR3aa: ASSLEGSGRGYT

v_gene: TRBV9
CDR3aa: ASSVEAGFHEQY

v_gene: TRBV28
CDR3aa: ASIQGTSYNEQF

v_gene: TRBV11-2
CDR3aa: ASSYPDRVEQY

v_gene: TRBV7-9
CDR3aa: ASSQGQGAAYEQY

v_gene: TRBV13
CDR3aa: ASMVAGGDEQF

v_gene: TRBV27
CDR3aa: ASSYLDRGGLNEQF

v_gene: TRBV11-2
CDR3aa: ASSQGTGKDYGYT

v_gene: TRBV4-1
CDR3aa: ASSQTGLNYGYT

v_gene: TRBV5-4
CDR3aa: ASRSQGGAGTGELF

v_gene: TRBV4-1
CDR3aa: ASSLGTSGRYEQY

v_gene: TRBV23-1
CDR3aa: ASSQSWGRELF

v_gene: TRBV4-1
CDR3aa: ASSQEGAGGFTDTQY

v_gene: TRBV19
CDR3aa: ASSIQPLSYEQY